This T cell receptor beta chain was identified in a study of blood T cell repertoires in COVID-19. CDR3 length: 16 amino acids. Germline CDR1 is ENHRY and CDR2 is SYGVKD. V was pared by 6 bases and J by 6 bases, with 20 bases between. TCRdb's copy holds only in-frame clones and misses some; the assay was immunoSEQ multiplex PCR. The sample yields roughly 70,000 clones, 79% seen once. The sample taken for sequencing was peripheral blood. This chain joins TRBV10-3 and TRBJ1-4; D unclear. The receptor was isolated from a woman in her fifties or sixties with acute or convalescent COVID-19. CDR3 nucleotide sequence: TGTGCCATCAGAACACTCTACACCAGGTCGGATGAAAAACTGTTTTTT. Encoded protein: CAIRTLYTRSDEKLFF.